This record looks at one TCR beta chain sequence and its context. Antigen unknown. The data derive from a study of Tregs in tolerant kidney transplant recipients. Study findings and constraints: Nucleotide sequences could not be compared across some patients' samples due to primer changes. Activated donor B cell expansion appeared to reveal the most relevant donor-specific TCRbeta repertoire. Findings come from small patient numbers and require larger validation.

The nonmyeloablative bone marrow transplants came from related graft donors, with transient mixed chimerism. Unstimulated Tregs (CD4+CD25+CD127-) and CD4+CD25- non-Tregs were sorted from PBMCs. Data came from immunoSEQ multiplex PCR; TCRdb stores just in-frame clones and leaves some out. Recorded for this sample: roughly 25,000 clones. Sequenced here: CD4+ T cells from blood (PBMCs), sampled 6 months after the transplant. The sequence was collected from a human patient who received a combined kidney and bone marrow transplant. A subset of T cells may come from the graft donor.

This CDR3 is CASSEGGQGHYEQYF. The part of the CDR3 DNA that was read is TGTGCCAGCAGTGAAGGGGGACAGGGTCACTACGAG. This sequence joins TRBV6-1 and TRBJ2-7; the match to TRBD1 covers 9 bases. The sequence runs out 3 residues before the end of the CDR3; the remainder is reconstructed from the germline J gene. CDR3 length: 15 amino acids. Trimming cost V 1 base and J 3 bases; bases outside gene matches: 4. Germline V gene sequence: CDR1 MNHNS, CDR2 SASEGT.